The 27 T cell receptor beta chains below come from one sample, sequenced in a study of blood T cells in healthy people across ages. Alongside a J-beta primer mix, a sample-barcoded 5' primer served in a second PCR lasting 7 to 11 cycles. MiXCR, run by TCRdb on the 5' RACE reads, gives a single entry per CDR3 protein. This table has about 1.8 million distinct CDR3 sequences, 49% appearing once. What was sequenced was blood. The receptors here all came from a woman between 40 and 55 years old in good health.

The gene calls are TRBV10-2 and TRBJ1-4; possibly TRBD1 for D (5 bases). V was shortened by 1 base and J by 6 bases, with 9 bases between the two germline ends. The CDR3 length is 14 residues. Germline CDR1 and CDR2: WSHSY and SAAADI. CDR3 sequence (DNA): TGCGCCAGCAGTGAGTTCGGGACGTATGAAAAACTGTTTTTT. Encoded protein: CASSEFGTYEKLFF.

In its sample, this clonotype was seen a few times. The V gene is TRBV6-1, the J gene TRBJ2-6; D may be TRBD1 or TRBD2 (6 bases each). From germline, CDR1 is MNHNS and CDR2 SASEGT. CDR3 length equals 18 residues. Trimming removed 4 bases at V and 0 bases at J, with 16 bases between. As DNA, the CDR3 is TGTGCCAGCAGTGCAAGACAGGTGGGAGGCTCTGGGGCCAACGTCCTGACTTTC. This encodes CASSARQVGGSGANVLTF.

This clonotype was counted between two and nine times. The chain uses TRBV7-9 and TRBJ1-1; D ambiguous. Between the trimmed V and J ends, which lost 2 bases and 4 bases, there was a span of 8 bases. Germline CDR1 and CDR2: SEHNR and FQNEAQ (reference sequence). This CDR3 has 13 amino acids. The CDR3 here is CASSLFEATEAFF. The CDR3 coding sequence is TGTGCCAGCAGCTTATTCGAGGCCACTGAAGCTTTCTTT. Looking up the rest from reference TRBV7-9 and TRBJ1-1 gives the full variable domain: DTGVSQNPRHKITKRGQNVTFRCDPISEHNRLYWYRQTLGQGPEFLTYFQNEAQLEKSRLLSDRFSAERPKGSFSTLEIQRTEQGDSAMYLCASSLFEATEAFFGQGTRLTVV.

The rearrangement uses TRBV9 and TRBJ2-3; 12 nucleotides align to TRBD2. J was trimmed by 2 bases and V by 3 bases; bases with no gene match: 4. Per germline, CDR1 SGDLS and CDR2 YYNGEE. This CDR3 spans 16 amino acids. The CDR3 nucleotides read TGTGCCAGCAGCGGGACTAGCGGGGTATTCACAGATACGCAGTATTTT. Residues: CASSGTSGVFTDTQYF.

The chain is built from TRBV5-1 and TRBJ2-1; 7 positions agree with TRBD1. Germline CDR1 and CDR2: SGHRS and YFSETQ. There are 15 residues in the CDR3. V was pared by 3 bases and J by 3 bases, with 6 bases of the junction left unmatched. CDR3 sequence: CASSWGTVVYNEQFF. For the CDR3, the DNA is TGCGCCAGCAGCTGGGGGACAGTTGTCTACAATGAGCAGTTCTTC. Full variable domain (rest looked up from reference TRBV5-1 and TRBJ2-1): KAGVTQTPRYLIKTRGQQVTLSCSPISGHRSVSWYQQTPGQGLQFLFEYFSETQRNKGNFPGRFSGRQFSNSRSEMNVSTLELGDSALYLCASSWGTVVYNEQFFGPGTRLTVL.

V and J are TRBV20-1 and TRBJ2-7; either TRBD1 or TRBD2 may fit D (6 bases each). The CDR3 has 13 residues. Germline V gene lookup returns CDR1 DFQATT and CDR2 SNEGSKA (reference sequence). Trimming took 6 bases from V and 2 from J, leaving 14 bases between them. In DNA, the CDR3 is TGCAGTGCCAAAGGGGGGTATACCTACGAGCAGTACTTC. It codes for CSAKGGYTYEQYF.

The table lists this clonotype with a few counts. V gene TRBV7-8 combines with J gene TRBJ2-1, with 7 bases fitting TRBD1. Germline CDR1 and CDR2: SGHVS and FQNEAQ. Losses at the gene ends were 5 bases for V and 2 bases for J; bases not matched to a gene: 9. The CDR3 spans 16 residues. The DNA for the CDR3 is TGTGCCAGCAGCAAAGAGGACAGGCTAACCTACAATGAGCAGTTCTTC. Its protein product is CASSKEDRLTYNEQFF.

This clonotype was observed once. The chain links TRBV20-1 to TRBJ2-1; no clear D gene. The CDR3 length is 12 residues. V was clipped by 4 bases and J by 4 bases, with 8 bases between them. Per germline, CDR1 DFQATT and CDR2 SNEGSKA (reference sequence). CDR3: CSATPEYNEQFF. The DNA of the CDR3 is TGCAGTGCTACCCCGGAATACAATGAGCAGTTCTTC.

The CDR3 here is CASSRAPPWTGDVGEETQYF. DNA for the CDR3: TGTGCCAGCAGTCGGGCCCCCCCTTGGACAGGAGACGTGGGAGAAGAGACCCAGTACTTC. The chain employs TRBV6-1 and TRBJ2-5; 7 bases are a match to TRBD1. This CDR3 region has 20 residues. V was pared by 5 bases and J by 3 bases, with 24 bases of the junction left unmatched. Germline assignment: CDR1 MNHNS and CDR2 SASEGT.

This clonotype appeared a few times. The chain uses TRBV10-3 and TRBJ2-5; D is unclear. Between the trimmed V and J ends, which lost 4 bases and 4 bases, there was a span of 4 bases. CDR1 and CDR2 (germline): ENHRY, SYGVKD. The CDR3 extends over 11 amino acids. The CDR3 reads CAISVGETQYF. The CDR3 DNA is TGTGCCATCAGTGTAGGAGAGACCCAGTACTTC.

This clonotype has only a few counts. The chain has TRBV2 and TRBJ2-4; D call uncertain. The CDR3 is 14 residues long. V was trimmed by 4 bases and J by 7 bases, leaving 14 bases between them. The germline gives CDR1 SNHLY, CDR2 FYNNEI. The CDR3 sequence is CASSAAYTDNIQYF. The CDR3 nucleotides read TGTGCCAGCAGTGCCGCCTACACAGATAACATTCAGTACTTC.

As regards this clonotype: The junction departs from germline at one end; a sequencing error may be responsible. The chain has TRBV6-2 or TRBV6-3 and TRBJ2-7, with unresolved D. Germline V gene data show CDR1 as MNHEY and CDR2 as SVGEGT. This CDR3 contains 13 residues. CDR3 nucleotide sequence: TGTGCCGGCAGCCCCTCTCCACCAAACGAGCAGTACTTC. This sequence encodes CAGSPSPPNEQYF.

This clonotype was observed a few times. V and J are TRBV6-5 and TRBJ2-1, with D unresolved. The CDR3 loop spans 15 amino acids. Germline V gene data show CDR1 as MNHEY and CDR2 as SVGAGI. V lost 2 bases to trimming and J lost 5 bases, with 13 bases between them. Here the CDR3 reads CASSYGELANNEQFF. CDR3 coding DNA: TGTGCCAGCAGTTACGGGGAATTGGCTAACAATGAGCAGTTCTTC.

This clonotype was counted a few times. The chain links TRBV12-3 or TRBV12-4 to TRBJ1-2; 10 nucleotides match TRBD1. The CDR3 extends over 12 amino acids. Germline trimming cut 7 bases from V and 6 bases from J; bases unmatched to any gene: 2. The CDR3 DNA is TGTGCCAGCACCGGGACAGGGGATGGCTACACCTTC. Residues: CASTGTGDGYTF.

The chain is built from TRBV7-6 and TRBJ2-7; 7 nucleotides agree with TRBD1. Trimming removed 5 bases from V and 1 base from J; junction bases left unmatched: 5. Germline V CDR1 and CDR2: SGHVS, FNYEAQ. This CDR3 contains 14 residues. CDR3 sequence reads: CASSPTGPSYEQYF. CDR3 bases: TGTGCCAGCAGCCCGACAGGGCCTTCCTACGAGCAGTACTTC.

This clonotype was counted between two and nine times. This chain links TRBV13 with TRBJ2-6; D might be TRBD1 or TRBD2, each matching 5 bases. V was cut by 1 base and J by 0 bases, with 13 bases left in between. CDR1 and CDR2 (germline): PRHDT, FYEKMQ (reference sequence). This CDR3 contains 18 residues. The DNA for the CDR3 is TGTGCCAGCAGCTTAGTGGGGGAAGGGCCCTCTGGGGCCAACGTCCTGACTTTC. Its translation: CASSLVGEGPSGANVLTF.

The J gene is TRBJ1-6, the V gene TRBV7-9; the match to TRBD1 covers 7 bases. V trimming: 5 bases; J trimming: 7 bases; junction bases outside the gene matches: 8. The CDR3 contains 15 residues. The germline V gene has CDR1 SEHNR and CDR2 FQNEAQ (reference sequence). The CDR3 loop is CASSVTGTVNSPLHF. In nucleotides, the CDR3 is TGTGCCAGCAGCGTTACCGGGACAGTCAATTCACCCCTCCACTTT.

The gene calls are TRBV27 and TRBJ1-5, with 7 bases that match TRBD1. This CDR3 contains 14 residues. CDR1 MNHEY and CDR2 SMNVEV come from the germline V gene (reference sequence). Trimming cost V 3 bases and J 6 bases; bases outside gene matches: 5. The CDR3 here is CASSLTGRGQPQHF. The CDR3 DNA reads as TGTGCCAGCAGTTTGACAGGGAGGGGTCAGCCCCAGCATTTT.

The genes are TRBV7-2 and TRBJ1-1; no clear D gene. Trimming removed 5 bases at V and 3 bases at J, with 10 bases between. This CDR3 has 13 amino acids. Germline CDR1 is SGHTA and CDR2 is FQGNSA. The CDR3 spells CASSRSSDTEAFF. In DNA, the CDR3 is TGTGCCAGCAGCCGAAGTAGTGACACTGAAGCTTTCTTT.

In its sample, this clonotype was seen once. The V call is TRBV29-1, the J call TRBJ2-6; D remains unclear. Germline V gene data show CDR1 as SQVTM and CDR2 as ANQGSEA. The CDR3 runs to 13 residues. V lost 5 bases and J 2 bases, leaving 7 bases between the germline ends. As DNA, the CDR3 is TGCAGCGTTTTCGGTACTGGGGCCAACGTCCTGACTTTC. Protein: CSVFGTGANVLTF.

This rearrangement joins TRBV6-1 to TRBJ2-7; 7 bases align to TRBD1. CDR1 and CDR2 from the germline V gene are MNHNS and SASEGT. The ends lost 4 bases at V and 3 bases at J; junction bases unmatched: 6. The CDR3 loop spans 14 amino acids. DNA of the CDR3: TGTGCCAGCAGTGCCCGGGACAGCGACTACGAGCAGTACTTC. Translated: CASSARDSDYEQYF.

CDR3 protein: CATGTTYYNEQFF. The DNA of the CDR3 is TGTGCCACCGGGACCACGTATTACAATGAGCAGTTCTTC. The chain joins TRBV27 to TRBJ2-1; tentatively, D is TRBD1 or TRBD2 (5 bases each). V lost 10 bases to trimming and J lost 4 bases, with 14 bases between them. CDR3 length: 13 amino acids. From germline, CDR1 is MNHEY and CDR2 SMNVEV (reference sequence).

The chain has TRBV20-1 and TRBJ2-5; D is perhaps TRBD2 (6 bases). The germline V gene encodes CDR1 DFQATT and CDR2 SNEGSKA (reference sequence). Trimming pared 5 bases from V and 4 bases from J, leaving 17 bases between. The CDR3 loop spans 14 amino acids. In DNA, the CDR3 is TGCAGTGCTCTGCATACTAGCAGGACAGAGACCCAGTACTTC. Its translation: CSALHTSRTETQYF.

This clonotype was observed a handful of times. V gene TRBV28 combines with J gene TRBJ2-7, with TRBD1 identical over 7 bases. This CDR3 region has 14 residues. V was pared by 5 bases and J by 4 bases, with 8 bases of the junction left unmatched. In germline, CDR1 is MDHEN, CDR2 SYDVKM. CDR3 coding DNA: TGTGCCAGCAGTCCGGACAGGATGGATTACGAGCAGTACTTC. Amino acid sequence: CASSPDRMDYEQYF.

The J gene is TRBJ2-4, the V gene TRBV12-3 or TRBV12-4; possible D gene TRBD1, 6 bases. There are 15 residues in the CDR3. Trimming removed 5 bases at V and 7 bases at J, with 18 bases between. CDR3 region: CASSGGEWVPNIQYF. The CDR3 DNA follows: TGTGCCAGCAGTGGGGGCGAGTGGGTTCCCAACATTCAGTACTTC.

The chain couples TRBV7-2 to TRBJ2-5; 11 bases fit TRBD1. Germline V gene lookup returns CDR1 SGHTA and CDR2 FQGNSA. CDR3 length: 15 amino acids. V lost 1 base and J lost 7; bases outside the gene matches: 5. The CDR3 sequence: CASSLEAGQGGTQYF. The CDR3 region has the DNA TGTGCCAGCAGCTTAGAGGCGGGACAGGGGGGGACCCAGTACTTC.

This clonotype was observed a handful of times. This chain links TRBV9 with TRBJ2-1, with 9 bases identical to TRBD2. J gave up 4 bases and V 3 bases, and 11 bases lay outside the gene matches. CDR1 is SGDLS and CDR2 is YYNGEE in the germline V gene. The CDR3 sequence is 17 residues long. The CDR3 coding sequence is TGTGCCAGCAGCGACCTCGTTAGCGGGGGAGAGTACAATGAGCAGTTCTTC. This codes for CASSDLVSGGEYNEQFF.